This T cell receptor (beta chain) is drawn from a study of T cell changes during pregnancy in multiple sclerosis. Sequencing used immunoSEQ multiplex PCR; TCRdb keeps in-frame clones, though not all of them. This sample has 35,000 or so clones, with about 90% found just once. The CDR3 consists of 14 residues. V lost 0 bases, J lost 4 bases, and 10 bases lay in between. In germline, CDR1 is SGHVS, CDR2 FNYEAQ. The source was CD4+ T cells from peripheral blood mononuclear cells, collected in the third trimester of pregnancy. The sequence came from a female donor in good health, enrolled as a control in a pregnancy study. The J gene is TRBJ2-7, the V gene TRBV7-6; perhaps TRBD2 as D (5 bases). The CDR3 sequence is CASSLASGEYEQYF. The CDR3 DNA follows: TGTGCCAGCAGCTTAGCATCCGGGGAATACGAGCAGTACTTC.